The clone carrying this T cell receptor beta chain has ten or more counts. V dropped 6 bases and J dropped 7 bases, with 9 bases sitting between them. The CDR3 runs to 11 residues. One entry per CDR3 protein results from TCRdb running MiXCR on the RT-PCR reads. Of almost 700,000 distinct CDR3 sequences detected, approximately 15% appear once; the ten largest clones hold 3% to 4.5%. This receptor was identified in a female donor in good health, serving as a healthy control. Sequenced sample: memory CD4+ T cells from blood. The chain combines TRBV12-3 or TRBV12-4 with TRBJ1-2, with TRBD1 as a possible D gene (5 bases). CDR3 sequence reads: CASSAGGGYTF. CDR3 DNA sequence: TGTGCCAGCAGCGCCGGGGGTGGCTACACCTTC.